This TCR beta chain was profiled in a study of blood T cell repertoires in COVID-19. Across the study: Sites across the United States, Italy and Spain contributed samples from acute and convalescent COVID-19. PBMCs, B-cell-depleted T cells, or T cells were the source of the cDNA or gDNA that made up the material.

Original processing notes: Reference gene primer amplification gave estimated nucleated cell counts. Clones were sequenced by immunoSEQ multiplex PCR, and TCRdb holds only the in-frame ones, with some missing. That table supplies the V and J calls and clone size; D and trimming were determined from the DNA. This table has tens of thousands of clones, 79% appearing once. Trimming cost V 0 bases and J 0 bases, with 10 bases left between them. CDR3 length equals 17 residues. Germline V gives CDR1 SGHRS, CDR2 YFSETQ. Only a few counts were recorded for this clone. The sequenced sample was peripheral blood. The chain recombines TRBV5-1 with TRBJ1-6; D is undetermined. The sequence derives from a man in his 60s with active or convalescent COVID-19. CDR3 in DNA: TGCGCCAGCAGCTTGGACAGTCAAAGCTCCTATAATTCACCCCTCCACTTT. It encodes CASSLDSQSSYNSPLHF.